Detailed here is one TCR beta chain. Its recognized antigen is unknown. No qualities accompany the bases; no much larger clone lies one base away. A distance of 8 bases separates the germline ends of V and J, which lose 1 base and 5 bases respectively. CDR1 and CDR2 were assigned from the germline V gene as SQVTM and ANQGSEA. Including the terminal cysteine and phenylalanine, the CDR3 comprises 12 residues. Only the CDR3 part of the read is kept: 36 bases, read in frame from the first base. The collaborating institutions used their own protocols to collect whole blood in K2EDTA tubes. For TCRbeta analysis, collaborator samples were shipped as frozen whole blood, as isolated PBMCs, or as DNA extracted from either sample type. The data are from a study of blood T cell repertoires in COVID-19 (dated by TCRdb to about 2020). Context from the whole study: Samples covering the acute and convalescent phases of COVID-19 were provided by collaborators in the United States, Italy and Spain. The repertoires were made available in a free public database intended to serve as a resource for research on the immune response to SARS-CoV-2. Subjects who had been exposed to COVID-19, were actively infected with it, or had recovered from it provided the deeply sampled blood TCRbeta repertoires that made up the dataset. The material from the prospective study consisted of cDNA or gDNA derived from T cells, B-cell-depleted T cells, or PBMCs. The samples were drawn from two sources: the first 160 participants of the ongoing ImmuneRACE study, and 950 to 1,500 subjects contributed by 6 global collaborators. Where available, HLA class I and class II types were taken from metadata supplied by the sample provider and were not determined by assay-based typing. Sample metadata almost always included a de-identified subject ID, COVID-19 status, age in years and sex. The full study reports these points: Clinical and demographic metadata were provided uncurated, with the amount varying by source and participant.

TCRbeta CDR3 regions were amplified from genomic DNA by means of the immunoSEQ Assay, a bias-controlled multiplex PCR. Turning to the authors' computational methods: Within the assay, amplification of reference gene primers was used to estimate how many nucleated cells each sample contained. To quantify the absolute abundance of each unique TCRbeta CDR3 rearrangement, sequence reads were collapsed and filtered. For each sample, productive Simpson clonality was calculated as the square root of Simpson's diversity index over productive rearrangements. In TCRdb, the immuneACCESS table is reduced to in-frame sequences with V and J assigned. These tables do not hold every clone; where another copy was compared, an unresolved V gene accounts for under half, and the others remain unexplained. The DNA was the basis for D and trimming; V, J and clone size are from that table. For this sample there are 95,000 to 150,000 clones; 80% to 90% appear just once. Of the sample, around 30% is held by the ten largest clones.

Recombination joined TRBV29-1 with TRBJ2-5; a tentative D match to TRBD2 spans 6 bases. The sample taken for sequencing was peripheral blood. This clonotype was sampled from a man between 65 and 85 years old with active or convalescent COVID-19. The CDR3 is CSVEGDLETQYF. The nucleotide sequence reads TGCAGCGTTGAAGGGGACTTGGAGACCCAGTACTTC.